This T cell receptor (beta chain) was retrieved from a study of cytomegalovirus exposure and HLA in healthy donors. Study as a whole: The approximately 700 first-cohort repertoires shared a platform with the approximately 130 validation repertoires, as reported in a later analysis. Study results and caveats: Clusters of TCRs from the first cohort tended to co-occur in the roughly 120 validation repertoires (as a later analysis found). It was confirmed in vitro that a few of the CMV-associated chains were specific for CMV antigens.

Libraries were prepared by immunoSEQ multiplex PCR; TCRdb keeps only in-frame clonotypes and omits some of them. The sample records some 330,000 clones, 75% to 90% being singletons. This CDR3 region has 15 residues. The germline V gene encodes CDR1 MNHEY and CDR2 SVGAGI. The V segment lost 6 bases and the J segment 5 bases; nucleotides outside the gene matches: 6. Points on this clone: Its target is not known.

Sequencing was done on a sample of PBMCs. The chain is built from TRBV6-5 and TRBJ2-2; the match to TRBD2 covers 10 bases. The sequence was collected from a woman between 18 and 30 years old in good health and CMV-seronegative. CDR3 sequence: CASRRLAGATGELFF. The CDR3 bases are TGTGCCAGCAGGCGCCTAGCGGGAGCGACCGGGGAGCTGTTTTTT.